The 4 T cell receptor beta chains listed next were all sequenced from one sample in a study of CD8 T cells in ankylosing spondylitis. General study points: Made up of eight or nine highly homologous variants, a TCR beta motif appeared characteristic of ankylosing spondylitis blood.

Antigens of these TCRs are unknown. TCRdb recomputed calls from the 5' RACE reads with MiXCR, one row per CDR3 protein. The sample records 220,000 or so distinct CDR3 sequences, about 18% being singletons. The sample consisted of blood, either unsorted or a sorted T cell fraction (not recorded which). The receptors were sampled from a male donor with ankylosing spondylitis.

This clonotype was picked up a small number of times. The V gene is TRBV2, the J gene TRBJ2-7; 9 bases align to TRBD2. CDR1 is SNHLY, CDR2 FYNNEI, per germline. CDR3 length: 15 residues. Losses at the gene ends were 1 base for V and 4 bases for J; bases not matched to a gene: 5. CDR3 sequence (DNA): TGTGCCAGCAGTGAAGGAGCGGGGGGAGGTTACGAGCAGTACTTC. This encodes CASSEGAGGGYEQYF. Combining the CDR3 with reference TRBV2 and TRBJ2-7 gives the whole variable domain EPEVTQTPSHQVTQMGQEVILRCVPISNHLYFYWYRQILGQKVEFLVSFYNNEISEKSEIFDDQFSVERPDGSNFTLKIRSTKLEDSAMYFCASSEGAGGGYEQYFGPGTRLTVT.

This clonotype appeared a few times. The genes are TRBV10-3 and TRBJ2-1; TRBD2 matches 8 bases. The CDR3 runs to 19 residues. CDR1 and CDR2 from the germline V gene are ENHRY and SYGVKD. J gave up 5 bases and V 0 bases, and 15 bases lay outside the gene matches. DNA of the CDR3: TGTGCCATCAGTGAGTCGCCAGGTACATCCCTAGCGGGCAACAATGAGCAGTTCTTC. Translated: CAISESPGTSLAGNNEQFF.

The V gene is TRBV29-1, the J gene TRBJ1-1; tentatively, D is TRBD1 (5 bases). Germline CDR1 reads SQVTM; CDR2 reads ANQGSEA. V lost 7 bases to trimming and J lost 1 base, with 10 bases between them. The CDR3 runs to 12 residues. CDR3 coding DNA: TGCAGCGGACAGCCTGCGAACACTGAAGCTTTCTTT. It yields the protein CSGQPANTEAFF.

The chain employs TRBV6-1 and TRBJ1-1, with unresolved D. The V end lost 8 bases, the J end lost 2 bases, and 12 bases lay between the germline ends. This CDR3 is built from 13 residues. Germline V gene data show CDR1 as MNHNS and CDR2 as SASEGT. The CDR3 reads CASGVSVNTEAFF. Written as DNA, the CDR3 is TGTGCCAGCGGCGTGAGTGTAAACACTGAAGCTTTCTTT.